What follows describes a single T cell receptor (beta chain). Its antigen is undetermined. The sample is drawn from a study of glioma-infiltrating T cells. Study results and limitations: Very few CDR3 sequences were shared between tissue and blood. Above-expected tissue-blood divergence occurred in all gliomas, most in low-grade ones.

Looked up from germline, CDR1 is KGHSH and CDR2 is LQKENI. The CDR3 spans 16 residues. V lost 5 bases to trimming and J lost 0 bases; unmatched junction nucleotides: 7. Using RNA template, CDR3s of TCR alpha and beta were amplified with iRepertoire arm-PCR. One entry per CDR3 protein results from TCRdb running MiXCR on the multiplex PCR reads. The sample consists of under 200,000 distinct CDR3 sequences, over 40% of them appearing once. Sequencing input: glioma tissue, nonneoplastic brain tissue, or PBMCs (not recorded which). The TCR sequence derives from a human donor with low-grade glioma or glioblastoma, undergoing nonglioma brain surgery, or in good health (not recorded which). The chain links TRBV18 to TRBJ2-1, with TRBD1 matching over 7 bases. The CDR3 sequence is CASSTTGARSYNEQFF. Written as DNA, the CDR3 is TGTGCCAGCTCAACAACAGGGGCTCGCTCCTACAATGAGCAGTTCTTC.